This TCR beta chain was obtained from a study of blood T cell repertoires in COVID-19 (dated by TCRdb to 2018 to 2020). Study-level background: Samples from collaborators originated in the United States, Italy and Spain and spanned both the acute and convalescent phases of COVID-19. Samples came from the ongoing ImmuneRACE study (first 160 participants) plus 1,254 subjects from 6 global collaborators. Where available, HLA class I and class II types were taken from metadata supplied by the sample provider and were not determined by assay-based typing. Nearly every sample came with metadata listing a de-identified subject ID, COVID-19 status, age in years and sex. The material from the prospective study consisted of cDNA or gDNA derived from T cells, B-cell-depleted T cells, or PBMCs. The repertoires were made available in a free public database intended to serve as a resource for research on the immune response to SARS-CoV-2. Subjects who had been exposed to COVID-19, were actively infected with it, or had recovered from it provided the deeply sampled blood TCRbeta repertoires that made up the dataset.

From cysteine to phenylalanine, the CDR3 is 15 amino acids long. The sequence is cut down to CDR3 DNA, 45 bases in frame from base 1. The junction shows trimming of 4 bases on V and 8 bases on J, and the gene matches do not reach 10 bases of it. CDR1 and CDR2 are drawn from the germline V gene: MDHEN, SYDVKM. Another Seattle source contributed samples from volunteer blood donors who had recovered from COVID-19. The collaborating institutions used their own protocols to collect whole blood in K2EDTA tubes. Collaborator samples were shipped for TCRbeta analysis as frozen whole blood, isolated PBMCs, or DNA extracted from either sample type. The immunoSEQ Assay, a bias-controlled multiplex PCR, was used to amplify TCRbeta CDR3 regions from genomic DNA. Per the original workflow: Nucleated cell counts per sample were estimated from amplification of reference gene primers within the assay. Sequence reads were collapsed and filtered to measure the absolute abundance of every unique TCRbeta CDR3 rearrangement. For each sample, productive Simpson clonality was calculated as the square root of Simpson's diversity index across productive rearrangements. Here the immuneACCESS table is served through TCRdb, limited to in-frame sequences with V and J called. Missing clones are a known gap in these copies; in checked studies unresolved V genes cover under half, and the rest lacks a known reason. That table supplies the V and J calls and clone size; D and trimming were determined from the DNA. The sample has approximately 350,000 clones on record, more than 75% of them singletons. The top ten clonotypes cover less than 3.5% of the sample.

As for this clone: Its antigen is still unknown. There are no base qualities to consult, and no much larger clone falls within one base.

Beyond this particular receptor, the publication reports: Clinical and demographic metadata were provided uncurated, with the amount varying by source and participant.

The rearrangement combines TRBV28 with TRBJ1-4, and 7 junctional nucleotides match TRBD1. Sequencing was done on a sample of peripheral blood. The source of this sequence is a woman between 18 and 29 years old who had recovered from COVID-19. The DNA sequence is given as TGTGCCAGCAGTTCGTCGACAGGGAATGGCGAAAAACTGTTTTTT. It translates as CASSSSTGNGEKLFF.